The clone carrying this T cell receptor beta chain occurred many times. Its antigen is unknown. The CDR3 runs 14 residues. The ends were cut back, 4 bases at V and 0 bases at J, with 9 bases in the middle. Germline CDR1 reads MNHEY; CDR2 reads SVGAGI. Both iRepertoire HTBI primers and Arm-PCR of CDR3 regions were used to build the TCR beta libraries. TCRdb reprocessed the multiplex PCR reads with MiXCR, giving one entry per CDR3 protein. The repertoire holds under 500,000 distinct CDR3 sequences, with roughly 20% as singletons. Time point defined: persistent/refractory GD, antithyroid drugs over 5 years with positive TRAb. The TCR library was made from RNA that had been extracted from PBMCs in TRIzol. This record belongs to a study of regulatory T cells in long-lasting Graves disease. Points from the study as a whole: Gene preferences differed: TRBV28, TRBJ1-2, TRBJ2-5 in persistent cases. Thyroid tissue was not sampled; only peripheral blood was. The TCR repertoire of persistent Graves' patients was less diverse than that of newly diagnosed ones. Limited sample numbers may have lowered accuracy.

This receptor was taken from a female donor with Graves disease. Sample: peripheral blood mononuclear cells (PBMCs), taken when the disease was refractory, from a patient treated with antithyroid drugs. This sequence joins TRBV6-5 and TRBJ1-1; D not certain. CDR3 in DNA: TGTGCCAGCAGTTCCAGACATCTGAACACTGAAGCTTTCTTT. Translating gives CASSSRHLNTEAFF.